Following are 5 T cell receptor beta chains from one sample sequenced in a study of T cell changes during pregnancy in multiple sclerosis (dated by TCRdb to between 2018 and 2021). The library was built by means of the immunoSEQ multiplex PCR assay. Here the immuneACCESS table is served through TCRdb, limited to in-frame sequences with V and J called. Missing clones are a known gap in these copies; in checked studies unresolved V genes cover under half, and the rest lacks a known reason. Across this sample there are about 45,000 clones, with 90% to 97% seen only once. Of the sample, 0.89% falls within the top ten clones. Material: peripheral blood, obtained in the second trimester of pregnancy. Receptors were obtained from a female donor with multiple sclerosis, enrolled in a pregnancy study.

V usage is TRBV13 and J usage is TRBJ2-3; 12 bases agree with TRBD2. V shed 4 bases and J 6 bases; nucleotides not matched to a gene: 8. Germline loops: CDR1 PRHDT, CDR2 FYEKMQ (reference sequence). This CDR3 has 16 residues. The CDR3 reads CASSSTSGRDLDTQYF. In DNA form, the CDR3 reads TGTGCCAGCAGCTCGACTAGCGGGAGAGACTTGGATACGCAGTATTTT. The variable domain in full, completed from reference TRBV13 and TRBJ2-3, reads AAGVIQSPRHLIKEKRETATLKCYPIPRHDTVYWYQQGPGQDPQFLISFYEKMQSDKGSIPDRFSAQQFSDYHSELNMSSLELGDSALYFCASSSTSGRDLDTQYFGPGTRLTVL.

The rearrangement joins TRBV29-1 to TRBJ2-7; 7 bases match TRBD1. V trimming: 6 bases; J trimming: 0 bases; junction bases outside the gene matches: 8. Germline V CDR1 and CDR2: SQVTM, ANQGSEA. The CDR3 contains 14 residues. The CDR3 DNA reads TGCAGCGTCCTAGGGGGCGACAGCTCCTACGAGCAGTACTTC. It encodes CSVLGGDSSYEQYF.

This rearrangement joins TRBV5-4 to TRBJ1-1; 7 nucleotides match TRBD1. From germline, CDR1 is SGHNT and CDR2 YYREEE (reference sequence). The J segment lost 2 bases and the V segment lost 0 bases, leaving 4 bases of the junction unmatched. The CDR3 loop spans 15 amino acids. The CDR3 region is CASSLENRGNTEAFF. CDR3 nucleotide sequence: TGTGCCAGCAGCTTGGAGAACAGGGGTAACACTGAAGCTTTCTTT.

The J gene is TRBJ2-3, the V gene TRBV2, with 11 bases fitting TRBD2. The CDR3 covers 17 residues. V dropped 5 bases and J dropped 1; count of bases not matched to a gene: 8. The germline V gene encodes CDR1 SNHLY and CDR2 FYNNEI. CDR3 loop: CASSPGLAAVGTDTQYF. CDR3 DNA sequence: TGTGCCAGCAGTCCGGGACTAGCGGCCGTGGGCACAGATACGCAGTATTTT.

The J gene is TRBJ1-5, the V gene TRBV19; D possibly corresponds to TRBD1 (5 bases). Trimming left V 6 bases short and J 5 bases short, with 17 bases between. Germline V gene data show CDR1 as LNHDA and CDR2 as SQIVND (reference sequence). The CDR3 extends over 15 amino acids. The CDR3 reads CASRSTGGVHQPQHF. The CDR3 DNA is TGTGCCAGTAGATCAACCGGGGGGGTTCATCAGCCCCAGCATTTT.